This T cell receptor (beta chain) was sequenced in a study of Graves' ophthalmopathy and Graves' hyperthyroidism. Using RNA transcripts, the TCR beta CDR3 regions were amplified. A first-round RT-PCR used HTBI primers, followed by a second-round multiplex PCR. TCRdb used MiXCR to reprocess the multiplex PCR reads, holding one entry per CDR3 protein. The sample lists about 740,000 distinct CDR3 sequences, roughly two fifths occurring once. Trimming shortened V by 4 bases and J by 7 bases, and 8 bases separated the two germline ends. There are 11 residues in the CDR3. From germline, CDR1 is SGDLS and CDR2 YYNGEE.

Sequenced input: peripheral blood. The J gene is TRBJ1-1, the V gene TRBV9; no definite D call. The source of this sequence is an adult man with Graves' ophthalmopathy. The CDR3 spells CASSIRGEAFF. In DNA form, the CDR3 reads TGTGCCAGCAGCATCCGGGGTGAAGCTTTCTTT.